A single TCR beta chain is shown here with its context. This table comes from immunoSEQ multiplex PCR, and its TCRdb copy is limited to in-frame clones, with some not included. The sample shows around 340,000 clones, 65% to 90% of them seen only once. The data are from a study of blood T cell repertoires in COVID-19. Germline V CDR1 and CDR2: LNHNV, YYDKDF (reference sequence). The germline V and J ends were trimmed by 0 bases and 5 bases, with 11 bases remaining between them. There are 16 residues in the CDR3. The V and J genes are TRBV15 and TRBJ1-6; no firm D call. The sequenced sample was PBMCs or T cells enriched from blood (not recorded which). This clonotype was obtained from a woman between 40 and 50 years old with acute COVID-19. CDR3 DNA: TGTGCCACCAGCAGAGATGAACCGGGGAATAATTCACCCCTCCACTTT. Encoded protein: CATSRDEPGNNSPLHF.